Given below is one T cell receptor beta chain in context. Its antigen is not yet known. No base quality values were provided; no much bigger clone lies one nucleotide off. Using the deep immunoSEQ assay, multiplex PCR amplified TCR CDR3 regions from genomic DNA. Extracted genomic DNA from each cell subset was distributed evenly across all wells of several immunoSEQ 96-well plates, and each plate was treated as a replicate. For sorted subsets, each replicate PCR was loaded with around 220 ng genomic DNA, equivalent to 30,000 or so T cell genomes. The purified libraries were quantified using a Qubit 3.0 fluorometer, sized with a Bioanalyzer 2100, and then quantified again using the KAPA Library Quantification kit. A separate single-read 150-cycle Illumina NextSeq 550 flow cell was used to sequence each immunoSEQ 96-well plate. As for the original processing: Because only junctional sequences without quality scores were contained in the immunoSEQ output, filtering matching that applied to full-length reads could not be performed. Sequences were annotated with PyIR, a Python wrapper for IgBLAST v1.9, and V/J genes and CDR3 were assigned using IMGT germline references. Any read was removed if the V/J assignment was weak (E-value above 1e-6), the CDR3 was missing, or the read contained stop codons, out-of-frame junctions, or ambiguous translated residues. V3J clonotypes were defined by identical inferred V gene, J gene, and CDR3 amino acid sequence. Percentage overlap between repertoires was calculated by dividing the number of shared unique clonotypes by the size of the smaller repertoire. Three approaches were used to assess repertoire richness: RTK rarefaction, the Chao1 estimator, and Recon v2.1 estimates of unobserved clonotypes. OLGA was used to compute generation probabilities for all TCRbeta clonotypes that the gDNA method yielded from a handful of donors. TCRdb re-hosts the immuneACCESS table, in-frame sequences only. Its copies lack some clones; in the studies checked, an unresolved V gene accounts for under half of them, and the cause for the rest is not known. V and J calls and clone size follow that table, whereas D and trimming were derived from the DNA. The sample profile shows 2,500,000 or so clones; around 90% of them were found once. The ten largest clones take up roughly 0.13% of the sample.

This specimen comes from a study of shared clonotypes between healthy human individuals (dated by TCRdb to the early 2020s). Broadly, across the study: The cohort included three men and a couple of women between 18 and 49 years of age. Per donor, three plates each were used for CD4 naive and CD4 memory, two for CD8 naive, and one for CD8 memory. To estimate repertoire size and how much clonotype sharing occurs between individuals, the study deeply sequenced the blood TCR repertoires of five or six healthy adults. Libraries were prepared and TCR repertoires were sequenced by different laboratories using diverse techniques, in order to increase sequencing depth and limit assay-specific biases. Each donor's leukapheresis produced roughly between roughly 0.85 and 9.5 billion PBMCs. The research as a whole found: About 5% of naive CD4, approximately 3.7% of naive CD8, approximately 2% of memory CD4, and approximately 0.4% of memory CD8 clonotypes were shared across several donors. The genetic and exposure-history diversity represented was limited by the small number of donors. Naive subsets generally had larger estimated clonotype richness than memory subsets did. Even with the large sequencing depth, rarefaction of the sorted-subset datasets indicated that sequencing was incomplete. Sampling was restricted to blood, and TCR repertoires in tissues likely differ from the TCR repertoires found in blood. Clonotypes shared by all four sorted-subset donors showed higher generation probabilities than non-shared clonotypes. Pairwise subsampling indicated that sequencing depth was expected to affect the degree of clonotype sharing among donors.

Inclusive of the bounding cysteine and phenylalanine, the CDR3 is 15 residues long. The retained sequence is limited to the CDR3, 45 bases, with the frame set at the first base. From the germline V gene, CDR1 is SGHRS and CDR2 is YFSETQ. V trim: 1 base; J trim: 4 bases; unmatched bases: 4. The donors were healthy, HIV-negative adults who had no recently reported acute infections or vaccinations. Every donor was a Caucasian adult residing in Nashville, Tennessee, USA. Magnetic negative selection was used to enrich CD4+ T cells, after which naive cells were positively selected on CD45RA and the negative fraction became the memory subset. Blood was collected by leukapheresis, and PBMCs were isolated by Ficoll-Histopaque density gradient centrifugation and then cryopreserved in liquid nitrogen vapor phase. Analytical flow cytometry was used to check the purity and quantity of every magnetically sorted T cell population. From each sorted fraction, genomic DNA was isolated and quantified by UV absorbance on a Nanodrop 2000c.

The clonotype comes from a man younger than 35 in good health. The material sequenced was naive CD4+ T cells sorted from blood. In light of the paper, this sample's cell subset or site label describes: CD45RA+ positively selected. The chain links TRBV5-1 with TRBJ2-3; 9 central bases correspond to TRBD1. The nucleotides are TGCGCCAGCAGCTTGACGGGACAGGGCGCAGATACGCAGTATTTT. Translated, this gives CASSLTGQGADTQYF. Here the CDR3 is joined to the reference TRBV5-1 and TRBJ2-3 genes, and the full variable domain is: KAGVTQTPRYLIKTRGQQVTLSCSPISGHRSVSWYQQTPGQGLQFLFEYFSETQRNKGNFPGRFSGRQFSNSRSEMNVSTLELGDSALYLCASSLTGQGADTQYFGPGTRLTVL.